These 3 T cell receptor beta chains came from one sample sequenced in a study of T cell repertoires in cytomegalovirus infection. A single record per CDR3 protein comes from TCRdb applying MiXCR to the reads. This sample yields about 330,000 distinct CDR3 sequences, of which 9.5% are seen a single time; around 4.5% belongs to the top ten. Sequenced sample: PBMCs. These receptors came from a human donor in good health (CMV status not recorded). Some clones in this sample may be carry-over from other donors' samples.

The chain employs TRBV7-8 and TRBJ2-1; 14 nucleotides agree with TRBD2. The CDR3 is made up of 16 amino acids. V was pared by 7 bases and J by 8 bases, with 10 bases of the junction left unmatched. Germline CDR1 SGHVS, CDR2 FQNEAQ. CDR3 bases: TGTGCCAGCACCAGACTAGCGGGAGGGCCTAACTATGAGCAGTTCTTC. Protein: CASTRLAGGPNYEQFF.

The rearrangement joins TRBV25-1 to TRBJ1-1, with a weak D call TRBD1 (6 bases). The CDR3 extends over 15 amino acids. CDR1 and CDR2 from the germline V gene are MGHDK and SYGVNS. The V and J ends lost 7 bases and 0 bases respectively, with 15 bases between them. The CDR3 nucleotides read TGTGCCAGCACCGCCCCGGCAGGGGTGAACACTGAAGCTTTCTTT. It translates to CASTAPAGVNTEAFF.

This clonotype was counted between two and nine times. In nucleotides, the CDR3 is TGTGCCAGCAGCCCACCCCGGGGGGCGCCGGGTGGCGGGGAGCTGTTTTTT. Translation gives CASSPPRGAPGGGELFF. The J gene is TRBJ2-2, the V gene TRBV28; perhaps TRBD2 as D (7 bases). The CDR3 consists of 17 residues. Trimming cost V 6 bases and J 7 bases, with 24 bases left between them. From germline, CDR1 is MDHEN and CDR2 SYDVKM.